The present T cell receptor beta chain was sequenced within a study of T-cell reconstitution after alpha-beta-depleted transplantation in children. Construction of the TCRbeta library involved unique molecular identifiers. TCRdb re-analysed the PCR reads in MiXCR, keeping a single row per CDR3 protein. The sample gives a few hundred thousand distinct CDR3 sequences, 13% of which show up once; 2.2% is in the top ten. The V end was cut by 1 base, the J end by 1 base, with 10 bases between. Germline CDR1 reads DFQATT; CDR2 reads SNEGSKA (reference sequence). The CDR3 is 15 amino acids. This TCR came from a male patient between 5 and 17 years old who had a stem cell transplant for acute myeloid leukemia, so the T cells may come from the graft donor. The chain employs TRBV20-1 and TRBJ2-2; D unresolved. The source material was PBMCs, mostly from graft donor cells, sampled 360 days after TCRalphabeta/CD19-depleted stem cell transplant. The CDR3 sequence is CSARGRRLNTGELFF. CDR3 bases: TGCAGTGCTAGAGGAAGGCGGTTGAACACCGGGGAGCTGTTTTTT.